This TCR beta chain stems from a study of blood T cell repertoires in COVID-19. Across the whole study: Collection of acute and convalescent COVID-19 samples took place in the United States, Italy and Spain. T cells, B-cell-depleted T cells, or PBMCs provided the cDNA or gDNA that served as material.

The authors' processing: From reference gene primer amplification, estimates of nucleated cell counts were derived. Using immunoSEQ multiplex PCR, the repertoire was profiled, and TCRdb retains in-frame clones only, with some absent. D and trimming were read from the DNA, whereas the V and J calls and clone size are those reported in that table. The sample yields about 290,000 clones, around nine tenths seen once. The clonotype originates from a woman in her thirties or forties who had recovered from COVID-19. Sequenced material: PBMCs or T cells enriched from blood (not recorded which).

CDR3 amino acids: CASSPDGGSGKLFF. The DNA of the CDR3 is TGTGCCAGCAGCCCCGACGGGGGATCCGGAAAACTGTTTTTT. The chain couples TRBV7-9 to TRBJ1-4; weak D call: TRBD1 (5 bases). This CDR3 comprises 14 residues. The V gene lost 5 bases and the J gene lost 10 bases, with 17 bases spanning the gap. Germline lookup yields CDR1 SEHNR and CDR2 FQNEAQ (reference sequence).